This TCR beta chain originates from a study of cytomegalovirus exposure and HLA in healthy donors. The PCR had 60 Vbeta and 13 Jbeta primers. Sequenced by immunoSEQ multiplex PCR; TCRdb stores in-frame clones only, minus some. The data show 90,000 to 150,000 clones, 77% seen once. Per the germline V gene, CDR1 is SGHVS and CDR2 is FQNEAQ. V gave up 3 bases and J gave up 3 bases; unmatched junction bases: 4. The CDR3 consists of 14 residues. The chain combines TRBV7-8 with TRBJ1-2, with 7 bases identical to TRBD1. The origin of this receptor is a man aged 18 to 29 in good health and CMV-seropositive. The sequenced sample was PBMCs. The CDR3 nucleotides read TGTGCCAGCAGCTTTTTCGACAGGGACTATGGCTACACCTTC. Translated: CASSFFDRDYGYTF. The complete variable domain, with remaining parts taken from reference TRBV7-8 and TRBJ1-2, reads GAGVSQSPRYKVAKRGQDVALRCDPISGHVSLFWYQQALGQGPEFLTYFQNEAQLDKSGLPSDRFFAERPEGSVSTLKIQRTQQEDSAVYLCASSFFDRDYGYTFGSGTRLTVV.